These T cell receptor beta chains were read from a single sample in a study of shared clonotypes between healthy human individuals. Generated by immunoSEQ multiplex PCR, the TCRdb table keeps only in-frame clones and is missing some. Among about 2.1 million clones listed, under 95% were seen once. The sample taken for sequencing was naive CD8+ T cells from PBMCs. Receptor source: a man younger than 35 in good health. Some clones in this sample may be carry-over from other donors' samples. Each CDR3 is given with its conserved first and last residue. The D gene is left open where the match is weak. Clone size is stated in some rows and not others, as once, few, many or a class when expanded.

>TRBJ2-2|TRBD2|.|TRBV2
TGTGCCAGCAGTGATGTGCGTCTAGCGGGAGCCGGGGAGCTGTTTTTT
CASSDVRLAGAGELFF
>TRBJ2-1|TRBD2|.|TRBV7-9
TGTGCCAGCAGCCAAAGGGACTACTACAATGAGCAGTTCTTC
CASSQRDYYNEQFF
>TRBJ2-1|TRBD2|.|TRBV5-1
TGCGCCAGCAGCTCGGCCGGGCCGGGAGGGATATACAATGAGCAGTTCTTC
CASSSAGPGGIYNEQFF
>TRBJ2-3|.|.|TRBV7-5
TGTGCCAGAACTCGACTAGCGGGAGGTGGAGATACGCAGTATTTT
CARTRLAGGGDTQYF
>TRBJ2-4|.|.|TRBV27
TGTGCCAGCAGTTTAGGGACGGCGGAGATAGCCAAAAACATTCAGTACTTC
CASSLGTAEIAKNIQYF
>TRBJ2-3|TRBD2|.|TRBV7-9
TGTGCCAGCAGCTTGCGGACTAGCGGGAGGGGCACAGATACGCAGTATTTT
CASSLRTSGRGTDTQYF
>TRBJ1-3|TRBD1|.|TRBV7-6
TGTGCCAGCAGCGAGGGGGACAGGGGGCCTGGAAACACCATATATTTT
CASSEGDRGPGNTIYF
>TRBJ1-4|TRBD1|.|TRBV27
TGTGCCAGCAGACAGACAGGGAGGAATGAAAAACTGTTTTTT
CASRQTGRNEKLFF
>TRBJ1-5|TRBD1|.|TRBV2
TGTGCCAGCAGTGGTCAGGACAGGGAATATGTGCATCAGCCCCAGCATTTT
CASSGQDREYVHQPQHF
>TRBJ1-2|.|.|TRBV6-5
TGTGCCAGCAGTTACAATGAAGGGGCAGCGGGGTATGGCTACACCTTC
CASSYNEGAAGYGYTF
>TRBJ2-7|TRBD1|.|TRBV6-5
TGTGCCAGCAGCCCGGGACAGGGATTACTCTACGAGCAGTACTTC
CASSPGQGLLYEQYF
>TRBJ2-3|.|.|TRBV19
TGTGCCAGTAGTACCCGACCCACAGATACGCAGTATTTT
CASSTRPTDTQYF
>TRBJ1-3|.|.|TRBV9
TGTGCCAGCAGCGTAGGGCCAGGGACTGGAAACACCATATATTTT
CASSVGPGTGNTIYF
>TRBJ1-4|.|once|TRBV28
TGTGCCAGCAGTTTAGCCCCATATGGGGGAACGGCGGGTGAAAAACTGTTTTTT
CASSLAPYGGTAGEKLFF
>TRBJ1-1|.|.|TRBV4-1
TGCGCCAGCAGCCAAGATTGGGGGAGGGGTGCGCTGGGGAACACTGAAGCTTTCTTT
CASSQDWGRGALGNTEAFF
>TRBJ1-1|TRBD1|.|TRBV7-9
TGTGCCACCTCCCGGGGCAGGGGGCGATCTGAAGCTTTCTTT
CATSRGRGRSEAFF